These T cell receptor beta chains were read from a single sample in a study of CD8+ T cells in alopecia areata. The table came from immunoSEQ multiplex PCR; TCRdb's copy has only in-frame clones and leaves some out. The sample has 150,000 to 200,000 clones; under 80% are singletons. Sample: CD4+ T cells sorted from blood, taken between weeks 47 and 50, from a patient treated with tofacitinib. The receptor source for this set is a human donor with alopecia areata. CDR3s include the opening cysteine and the closing phenylalanine or tryptophan. Fields, in order: CDR3 protein, CDR3 DNA, D gene, clone size, V gene, J gene. D genes are given only for firm matches. Clone size is stated in some rows and not others, as once, few, many or a class when expanded.

CDR3 protein: CASSLLLGAQVQNTEAFF
CDR3 DNA: TGCGCCAGCAGCTTGCTTCTGGGGGCACAAGTCCAGAACACTGAAGCTTTCTTT
D gene: .
clone size: once
V gene: TRBV5-1
J gene: TRBJ1-1

CDR3 protein: CASSLTGQGEEKLFF
CDR3 DNA: TGTGCCAGCAGCTTAACCGGACAGGGAGAAGAAAAACTGTTTTTT
D gene: TRBD1
clone size: few
V gene: TRBV5-6
J gene: TRBJ1-4

CDR3 protein: CASSSDSKSNQPQHF
CDR3 DNA: TGTGCCAGCAGCTCGGACAGCAAGAGCAATCAGCCCCAGCATTTT
D gene: .
clone size: .
V gene: TRBV11-2
J gene: TRBJ1-5

CDR3 protein: CASSSLGTGDTQYF
CDR3 DNA: TGCGCCAGCAGCTCCCTAGGGACGGGGGATACGCAGTATTTT
D gene: .
clone size: .
V gene: TRBV5-1
J gene: TRBJ2-3

CDR3 protein: CASSVGTANTGELFF
CDR3 DNA: TGTGCCAGCAGCGTCGGGACAGCGAACACCGGGGAGCTGTTTTTT
D gene: TRBD1
clone size: .
V gene: TRBV9
J gene: TRBJ2-2

CDR3 protein: CASSQGDRGSGANVLTF
CDR3 DNA: TGTGCCAGCAGCCAAGGGGACAGGGGCTCTGGGGCCAACGTCCTGACTTTC
D gene: TRBD1
clone size: .
V gene: TRBV5-6
J gene: TRBJ2-6

CDR3 protein: CSEGRGPESGYTF
CDR3 DNA: TGCAGCGAGGGGAGGGGGCCCGAATCCGGCTACACCTTC
D gene: TRBD1
clone size: .
V gene: TRBV29-1
J gene: TRBJ1-2

CDR3 protein: CSVQGRVNTEAFF
CDR3 DNA: TGCAGCGTCCAGGGACGGGTGAACACTGAAGCTTTCTTT
D gene: .
clone size: .
V gene: TRBV29-1
J gene: TRBJ1-1

CDR3 protein: CASGLGLTDTQYF
CDR3 DNA: TGTGCTAGTGGTTTGGGACTCACAGATACGCAGTATTTT
D gene: .
clone size: .
V gene: TRBV12-5
J gene: TRBJ2-3

CDR3 protein: CASSLASENEQFF
CDR3 DNA: TGTGCCAGCAGCTTAGCTAGCGAAAATGAGCAGTTCTTC
D gene: .
clone size: few
V gene: TRBV7-2
J gene: TRBJ2-1

CDR3 protein: CSVAGSGESTDTQYF
CDR3 DNA: TGCAGCGTTGCAGGTAGCGGGGAGAGCACAGATACGCAGTATTTT
D gene: TRBD2
clone size: .
V gene: TRBV29-1
J gene: TRBJ2-3

CDR3 protein: CSVVYGQNYGYTF
CDR3 DNA: TGCAGCGTTGTATATGGGCAGAACTATGGCTACACCTTC
D gene: .
clone size: once
V gene: TRBV29-1
J gene: TRBJ1-2

CDR3 protein: CASSDGGRPYEQYF
CDR3 DNA: TGTGCCAGCAGTGACGGCGGTAGACCTTACGAGCAGTACTTC
D gene: .
clone size: .
V gene: TRBV6-1
J gene: TRBJ2-7

CDR3 protein: CASSQLALVGDEQFF
CDR3 DNA: TGTGCCAGCAGCCAATTAGCGTTGGTGGGCGATGAGCAGTTCTTC
D gene: .
clone size: .
V gene: TRBV5-5
J gene: TRBJ2-1

CDR3 protein: CSVKARLQETQYF
CDR3 DNA: TGCAGCGTAAAAGCCAGGCTCCAAGAGACCCAGTACTTC
D gene: .
clone size: .
V gene: TRBV29-1
J gene: TRBJ2-5

CDR3 protein: CAWSVASSGYTF
CDR3 DNA: TGTGCCTGGAGTGTGGCCAGCTCAGGCTACACCTTC
D gene: .
clone size: .
V gene: TRBV30
J gene: TRBJ1-2

CDR3 protein: CASSIGRYYEQYF
CDR3 DNA: TGTGCCAGCAGCATCGGACGGTACTACGAGCAGTACTTC
D gene: .
clone size: .
V gene: TRBV5-6
J gene: TRBJ2-7

CDR3 protein: CNGGGNEQFF
CDR3 DNA: TGCAACGGGGGGGGCAATGAGCAGTTCTTC
D gene: TRBD2
clone size: .
V gene: TRBV29-1
J gene: TRBJ2-1

CDR3 protein: CASSESPLGGYTF
CDR3 DNA: TGTGCCAGCAGTGAATCCCCCCTGGGTGGCTACACCTTC
D gene: .
clone size: .
V gene: TRBV2
J gene: TRBJ1-2

CDR3 protein: CASSQDLPTDTQYF
CDR3 DNA: TGCGCCAGCAGCCAAGATTTACCCACAGATACGCAGTATTTT
D gene: .
clone size: .
V gene: TRBV4-3
J gene: TRBJ2-3

CDR3 protein: CASSPQTGELFF
CDR3 DNA: TGCGCCAGCAGCCCTCAGACCGGGGAGCTGTTTTTT
D gene: .
clone size: .
V gene: TRBV4-3
J gene: TRBJ2-2

CDR3 protein: CAWYGTSGNTIYF
CDR3 DNA: TGTGCCTGGTACGGTACCTCTGGAAACACCATATATTTT
D gene: .
clone size: .
V gene: TRBV30
J gene: TRBJ1-3